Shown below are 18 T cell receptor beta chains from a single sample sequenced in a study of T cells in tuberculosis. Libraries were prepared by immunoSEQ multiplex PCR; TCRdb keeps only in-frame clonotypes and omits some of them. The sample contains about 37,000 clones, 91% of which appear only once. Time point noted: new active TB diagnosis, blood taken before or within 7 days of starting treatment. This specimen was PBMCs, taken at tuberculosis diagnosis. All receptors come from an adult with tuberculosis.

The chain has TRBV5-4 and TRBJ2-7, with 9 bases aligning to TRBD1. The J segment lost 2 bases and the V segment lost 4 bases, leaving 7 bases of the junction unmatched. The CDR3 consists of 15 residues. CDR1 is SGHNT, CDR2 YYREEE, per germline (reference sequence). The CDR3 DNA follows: TGTGCCAGCAGCGCACCGGGACAGGGTCCCTACGAGCAGTACTTC. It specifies CASSAPGQGPYEQYF.

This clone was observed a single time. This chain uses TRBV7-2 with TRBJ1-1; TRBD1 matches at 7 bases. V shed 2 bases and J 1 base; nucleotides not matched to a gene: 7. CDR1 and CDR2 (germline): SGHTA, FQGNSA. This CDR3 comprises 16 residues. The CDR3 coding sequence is TGTGCCAGCAGCTTATTAACAGGGGCTTGGAACACTGAAGCTTTCTTT. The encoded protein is CASSLLTGAWNTEAFF.

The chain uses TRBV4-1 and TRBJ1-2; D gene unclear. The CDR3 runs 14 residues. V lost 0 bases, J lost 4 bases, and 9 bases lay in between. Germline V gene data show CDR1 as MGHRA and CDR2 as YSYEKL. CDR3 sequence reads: CASSQDVGPYGYTF. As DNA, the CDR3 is TGCGCCAGCAGCCAAGATGTGGGCCCCTATGGCTACACCTTC.

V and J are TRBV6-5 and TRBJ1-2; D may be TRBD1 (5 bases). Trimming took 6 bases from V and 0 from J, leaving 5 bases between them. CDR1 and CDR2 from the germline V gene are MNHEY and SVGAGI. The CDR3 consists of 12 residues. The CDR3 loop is CASRGANYGYTF. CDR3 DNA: TGTGCCAGCAGAGGGGCTAACTATGGCTACACCTTC.

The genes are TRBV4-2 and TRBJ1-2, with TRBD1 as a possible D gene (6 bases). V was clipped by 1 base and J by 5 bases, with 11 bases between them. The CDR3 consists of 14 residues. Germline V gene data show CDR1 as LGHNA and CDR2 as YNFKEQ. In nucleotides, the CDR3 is TGTGCCAGCAGCCAAGGGACAGTACTATATGGCTACACCTTC. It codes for CASSQGTVLYGYTF.

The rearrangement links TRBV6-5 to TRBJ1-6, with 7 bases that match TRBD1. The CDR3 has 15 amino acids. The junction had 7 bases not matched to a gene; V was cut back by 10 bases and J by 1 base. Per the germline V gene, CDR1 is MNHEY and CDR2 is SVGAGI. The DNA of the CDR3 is TGTGCCATACAGGGGTATAGGTCCTATAATTCACCCCTCCACTTT. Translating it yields CAIQGYRSYNSPLHF.

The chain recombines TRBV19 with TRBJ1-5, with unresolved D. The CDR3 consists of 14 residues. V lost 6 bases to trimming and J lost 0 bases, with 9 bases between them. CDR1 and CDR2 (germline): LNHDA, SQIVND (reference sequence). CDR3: CASRDWYSNQPQHF. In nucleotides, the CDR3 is TGTGCCAGTAGGGACTGGTATAGCAATCAGCCCCAGCATTTT.

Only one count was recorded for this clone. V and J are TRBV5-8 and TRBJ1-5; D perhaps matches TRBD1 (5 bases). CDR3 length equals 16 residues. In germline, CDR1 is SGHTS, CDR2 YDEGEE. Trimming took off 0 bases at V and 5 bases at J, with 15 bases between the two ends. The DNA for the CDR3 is TGTGCCAGCAGCTTGGCAGGGCGGGGGGTGGATCAGCCCCAGCATTTT. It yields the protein CASSLAGRGVDQPQHF.

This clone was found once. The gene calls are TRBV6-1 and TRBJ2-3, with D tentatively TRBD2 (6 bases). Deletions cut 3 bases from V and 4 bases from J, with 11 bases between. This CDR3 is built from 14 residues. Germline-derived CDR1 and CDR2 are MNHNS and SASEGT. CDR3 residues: CASSDGGSADTQYF. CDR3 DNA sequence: TGTGCCAGCAGTGATGGGGGGAGCGCAGATACGCAGTATTTT.

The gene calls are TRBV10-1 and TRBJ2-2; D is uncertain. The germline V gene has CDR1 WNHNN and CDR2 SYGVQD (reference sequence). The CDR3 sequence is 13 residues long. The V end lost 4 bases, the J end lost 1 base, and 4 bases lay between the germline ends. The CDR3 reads CASSARNTGELFF. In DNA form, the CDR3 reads TGCGCCAGCAGTGCCAGGAACACCGGGGAGCTGTTTTTT.

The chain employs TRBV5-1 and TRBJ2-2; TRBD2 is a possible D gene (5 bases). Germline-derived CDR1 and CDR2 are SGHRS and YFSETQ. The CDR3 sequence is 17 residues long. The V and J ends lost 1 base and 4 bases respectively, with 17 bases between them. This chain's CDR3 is CASSLSGRTAGTGELFF. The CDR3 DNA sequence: TGCGCCAGCAGCTTGTCCGGTCGGACTGCGGGCACCGGGGAGCTGTTTTTT.

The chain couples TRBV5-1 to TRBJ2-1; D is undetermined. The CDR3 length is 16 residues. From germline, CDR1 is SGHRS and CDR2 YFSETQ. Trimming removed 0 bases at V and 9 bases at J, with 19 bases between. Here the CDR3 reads CASSLEVARHPGEQFF. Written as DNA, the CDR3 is TGCGCCAGCAGCTTGGAGGTTGCTAGGCACCCGGGTGAGCAGTTCTTC.

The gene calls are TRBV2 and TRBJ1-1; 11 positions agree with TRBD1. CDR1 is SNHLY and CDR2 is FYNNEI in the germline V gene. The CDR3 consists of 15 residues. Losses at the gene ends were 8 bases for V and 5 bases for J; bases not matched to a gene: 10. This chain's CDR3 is CASLDGTGGGTEAFF. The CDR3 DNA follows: TGTGCCAGCCTCGATGGGACAGGGGGTGGAACTGAAGCTTTCTTT.

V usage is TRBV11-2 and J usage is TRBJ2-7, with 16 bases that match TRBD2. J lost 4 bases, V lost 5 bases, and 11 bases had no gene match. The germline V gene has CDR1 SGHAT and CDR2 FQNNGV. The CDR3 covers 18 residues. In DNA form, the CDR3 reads TGTGCCAGCAGCGCTCCCGGGACTAGCGGGGGGGCGGGGTACGAGCAGTACGTC. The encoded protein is CASSAPGTSGGAGYEQYV.

The CDR3 region has the DNA TGTGCCAGCAGCCTAGGGGGGCAGGGCTCCTACAATGAGCAGTTCTTC. Residues: CASSLGGQGSYNEQFF. The V and J genes are TRBV7-8 and TRBJ2-1; D could derive from TRBD1 or TRBD2 (6 bases each). V was shortened by 5 bases and J by 0 bases, with 14 bases between the two germline ends. This CDR3 region has 16 residues. Germline V lookup: CDR1 SGHVS, CDR2 FQNEAQ.

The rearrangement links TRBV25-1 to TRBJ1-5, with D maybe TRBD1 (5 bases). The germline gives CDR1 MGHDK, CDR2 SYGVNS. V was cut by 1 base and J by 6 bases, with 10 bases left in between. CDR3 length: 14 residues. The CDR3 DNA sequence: TGTGCCAGCAGTGAATCGGGGGGGGGTCAGCCCCAGCATTTT. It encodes CASSESGGGQPQHF.

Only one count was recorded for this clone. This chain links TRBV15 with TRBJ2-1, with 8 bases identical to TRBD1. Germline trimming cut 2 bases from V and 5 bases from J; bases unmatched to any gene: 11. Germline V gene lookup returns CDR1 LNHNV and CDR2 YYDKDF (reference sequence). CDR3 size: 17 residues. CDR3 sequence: CATSRSPATGDDNEQFF. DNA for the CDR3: TGTGCCACCAGCAGAAGCCCCGCGACAGGGGACGACAATGAGCAGTTCTTC.

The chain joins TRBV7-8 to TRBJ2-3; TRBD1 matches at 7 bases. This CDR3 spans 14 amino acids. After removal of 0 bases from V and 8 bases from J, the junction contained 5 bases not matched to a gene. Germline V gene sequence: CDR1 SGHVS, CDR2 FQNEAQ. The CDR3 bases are TGTGCCAGCAGCTTAGCGACAGGGCCGGGTACGCAGTATTTT. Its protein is CASSLATGPGTQYF.